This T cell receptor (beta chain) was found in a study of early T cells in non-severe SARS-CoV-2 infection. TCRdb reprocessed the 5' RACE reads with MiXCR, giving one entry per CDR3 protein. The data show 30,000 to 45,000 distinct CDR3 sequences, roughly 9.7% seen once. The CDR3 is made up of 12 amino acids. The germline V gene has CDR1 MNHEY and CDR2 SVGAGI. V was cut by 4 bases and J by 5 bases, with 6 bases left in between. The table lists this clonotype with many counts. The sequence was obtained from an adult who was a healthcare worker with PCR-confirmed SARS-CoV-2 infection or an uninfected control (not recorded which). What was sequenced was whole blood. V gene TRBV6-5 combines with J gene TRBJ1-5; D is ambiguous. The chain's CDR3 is CASSFRDQPQHF. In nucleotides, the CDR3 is TGTGCCAGCAGTTTTCGGGATCAGCCCCAGCATTTT.